Listed below are T cell receptor beta chains from one sample, sequenced in a study of blood T cell repertoires in COVID-19. The repertoire was sequenced with immunoSEQ multiplex PCR; TCRdb's copy has only in-frame clones and lacks some. The data contain about 110,000 clones, roughly 85% of them singletons. Sequencing used peripheral blood. The receptor set was obtained from a man aged 40-49 years with acute or convalescent COVID-19. Both conserved end residues are part of each CDR3. D genes are given only for firm matches. Not every row has a clone size; where given, it reads once, few, many or a size class.

v_gene	d_gene	j_gene	abundance	CDR3nt	CDR3aa
TRBV20-1	.	TRBJ1-1	.	TGCAGTGCTAGTATCCTACAGGGGAACACTGAAGCTTTCTTT	CSASILQGNTEAFF
TRBV2	.	TRBJ2-1	.	TGTGCCAGCAAGTCCCCCAGTGACAATGAGCAGTTCTTC	CASKSPSDNEQFF
TRBV9	.	TRBJ2-7	.	TGTGCCAGCAGCGTAGAGGCAGGGGATGGATACGAGCAGTACTTC	CASSVEAGDGYEQYF
TRBV29-1	TRBD1	TRBJ1-1	.	TGCAGCGCCATGCCGGGACAGGGGGCGATGCCTGAAGCTTTCTTT	CSAMPGQGAMPEAFF
TRBV7-2	TRBD1	TRBJ2-1	.	TGTGCCAGCAGCTTAGTACCGGGACAGCCCCCATACAATGAGCAGTTCTTC	CASSLVPGQPPYNEQFF
TRBV9	TRBD1	TRBJ1-4	.	TGTGCCAGCAGCCCAGGCGGCGTGGACAGGGGGGAAAAACTGTTTTTT	CASSPGGVDRGEKLFF
TRBV7-9	TRBD1	TRBJ2-5	.	TGTGCCAGCAGCCCGGGACAGTACCAAGAGACCCAGTACTTC	CASSPGQYQETQYF
TRBV2	TRBD1	TRBJ1-2	few	TGTGCCAGCAGTGGGACAGGGGATAACTATGGCTACACCTTC	CASSGTGDNYGYTF
TRBV27	.	TRBJ1-1	.	TGTGCCAGCAGTTCTAGGACAGATCGGGCTTTCTTT	CASSSRTDRAFF
TRBV7-9	.	TRBJ2-5	.	TGTGCCAGCAGCTTAGTGTGGAGCCAAGAGACCCAGTACTTC	CASSLVWSQETQYF
TRBV19	TRBD1	TRBJ2-2	.	TGTGCCAGTAGCTCCGGGACAGGGATCCCCGGGGAGCTGTTTTTT	CASSSGTGIPGELFF
TRBV7-9	.	TRBJ2-3	.	TGTGCCAGCAGCTTAAGTAGACAGAGCACAGATACGCAGTATTTT	CASSLSRQSTDTQYF
TRBV6-5	.	TRBJ1-2	few	TGTGCCAGCAGTTACTCGGCACAGGCTTATGGCTACACCTTC	CASSYSAQAYGYTF
TRBV20-1	TRBD1	TRBJ1-4	.	TGCAGTGCTGGGACAGTCGGAGGGCTGTTTTTT	CSAGTVGGLFF
TRBV19	.	TRBJ1-3	.	TGTGCCAGTACCACCCCGGGGGCTGGAAACACCATATATTTT	CASTTPGAGNTIYF
TRBV29-1	.	TRBJ1-2	.	TGCAGCGTTGCAGGGGCGGGTAACTATGGCTACACCTTC	CSVAGAGNYGYTF
TRBV10-1	TRBD2	TRBJ2-5	.	TGCGCCAGCAGTGAGTCAAGTAGCGGGGGGCTCCAAGAGACCCAGTACTTC	CASSESSSGGLQETQYF
TRBV18	.	TRBJ1-3	once	TGTGCCAGCTCACCAGGCGTGGGGGGCTCTGGAAACACCATATATTTT	CASSPGVGGSGNTIYF
TRBV2	TRBD2	TRBJ2-3	.	TGTGCCAGCACTCGAACGGGGGGGCGTGATACGCAGTATTTT	CASTRTGGRDTQYF
TRBV2	TRBD1	TRBJ1-2	.	TGTGTCCCCGGGACAGGCCGATCTAACTATGGCTACACCTTC	CVPGTGRSNYGYTF
TRBV19	TRBD1	TRBJ1-4	once	TGTGCCACCGCGACAGGGGAAGGGGAAAAACTGTTTTTT	CATATGEGEKLFF
TRBV5-1	TRBD1	TRBJ1-6	once	TGCGCCAGCAGCGAGAGCAGGGGGTTGAATTCACCCCTCCACTTT	CASSESRGLNSPLHF
TRBV23-1	.	TRBJ2-2	.	TGCGCCAGCAGTCAATCGTCGGAGGATGATACCGGGGAGCTGTTTTTT	CASSQSSEDDTGELFF
TRBV4-1	.	TRBJ2-6	.	TGCGCCAGTGGACCCGGGGATAGGGCTGGGGCCAACGTCCTGACTTTC	CASGPGDRAGANVLTF
TRBV29-1	TRBD1	TRBJ1-1	.	TGCAGCGGAGACAGGGGGGAGACTGAAGCTTTCTTT	CSGDRGETEAFF
TRBV19	TRBD1	TRBJ2-3	.	TGTGCCAGTAGCCGGGACAGATACACAGATACGCAGTATTTT	CASSRDRYTDTQYF
TRBV24-1	.	TRBJ1-4	.	TGTGCCACCAGTCAGAGGGATGAAAAACTGTTTTTT	CATSQRDEKLFF
TRBV25-1	.	TRBJ2-7	.	TGTGCCAGCAGTGAAGCCCGGCTGGTGGGGGCAGGTGAGCAGTACTTC	CASSEARLVGAGEQYF
TRBV7-2	.	TRBJ1-5	.	TGTGCCAGCAGCTTACTTAATAGCAATCAGCCCCAGCATTTT	CASSLLNSNQPQHF
TRBV11-2	TRBD1	TRBJ1-2	.	TGTGCCAGCAGCCCGGACAGGGGAAGATCTGGCTACACCTTC	CASSPDRGRSGYTF
TRBV6-6	TRBD1	TRBJ2-7	.	TGTGCCAGCAGTTACTCGGAACAGGGGGAGCAGTACTTC	CASSYSEQGEQYF
TRBV12-5	.	TRBJ2-3	.	TGTGCTAGTGGTTTGGTAGGCTTAGCGGACACAGATACGCAGTATTTT	CASGLVGLADTDTQYF
TRBV29-1	.	TRBJ1-1	.	TGCAGCGTTGCCACCGGGACAATGAACACTGAAGCTTTCTTT	CSVATGTMNTEAFF
TRBV19	TRBD1	TRBJ1-2	.	TGTGCCAGTAGCCGCCAGGACAGGTCCAACTATGGCTACACCTTC	CASSRQDRSNYGYTF
TRBV5-5	TRBD1	TRBJ1-3	.	TGTGCCAGCAGCCTCAATCCGGGACAGGGAAACACCATATATTTT	CASSLNPGQGNTIYF